This T cell receptor beta chain was observed in a study of blood T cell repertoires in COVID-19. Study-level information: Samples taken during acute and convalescent COVID-19 were collected in the United States, Italy and Spain. PBMCs, B-cell-depleted T cells, or T cells were the source of the cDNA or gDNA that made up the material.

In the study's own analysis: Reference gene primer amplification gave estimated nucleated cell counts. This table comes from immunoSEQ multiplex PCR, and its TCRdb copy is limited to in-frame clones, with some not included. V and J calls and clone size are those listed in that table; D and trimming were worked out from the DNA. The sample has 9,500 to 15,000 clones; 82% are singletons. Germline V gene data show CDR1 as SEHNR and CDR2 as FQNEAQ (reference sequence). The CDR3 is made up of 13 amino acids. V was clipped by 7 bases and J by 5 bases, with 15 bases between them. The specimen was peripheral blood. This sequence joins TRBV7-9 and TRBJ2-7, with D possibly TRBD1 on 6 matching bases. This receptor was taken from a woman aged 60 to 75 with acute or convalescent COVID-19. The chain's CDR3 is CASTQSRGHEQYF. CDR3 in DNA: TGTGCCAGCACACAGTCCAGGGGCCACGAGCAGTACTTC.